What follows are 3 T cell receptor beta chains derived from one specimen sequenced in a study of T-cell reconstitution after alpha-beta-depleted transplantation in children. Preparation of the TCRbeta library involved a method that used unique molecular identifiers. TCRdb called the PCR reads again in MiXCR, with one record for every CDR3 protein. The sample contains a few hundred thousand distinct CDR3 sequences, 9.7% of which appear only once. The sequencing used PBMCs from the stem cell graft donor, collected from the stem cell graft. These receptor sequences come from a human donor who donated a stem cell graft to a child with SCID.

This clonotype was counted only a few times. The chain couples TRBV19 to TRBJ2-3; 10 bases are shared with TRBD1. The germline CDR1 and CDR2 sequences are LNHDA and SQIVND (reference sequence). This CDR3 contains 15 residues. J gave up 2 bases and V 6 bases, and 5 bases lay outside the gene matches. CDR3 nucleotides: TGTGCCAGTAGGTTCGGACAGGGGGACACAGATACGCAGTATTTT. As protein: CASRFGQGDTDTQYF.

This chain joins TRBV20-1 and TRBJ1-4, with D possibly matching TRBD1 (5 bases). The CDR3 has 14 residues. Trimming shortened V by 2 bases and J by 8 bases, and 15 bases separated the two germline ends. The germline CDR1 and CDR2 sequences are DFQATT and SNEGSKA (reference sequence). The CDR3 DNA sequence: TGCAGTGCTAGATCATCCAGGGAAAGAGAAAAACTGTTTTTT. This sequence encodes CSARSSREREKLFF.

This clonotype has only a few counts. The chain joins TRBV24-1 to TRBJ2-6, with D tentatively TRBD1 (6 bases). The length of the CDR3 is 17 residues. The V gene lost 3 bases and the J gene lost 2 bases, with 13 bases spanning the gap. Germline V gene lookup returns CDR1 KGHDR and CDR2 SFDVKD. The CDR3 DNA follows: TGTGCCACCAGTGATCCACAGGGAGCCCCTGGGGCCAACGTCCTGACTTTC. It codes for CATSDPQGAPGANVLTF.